A selection of T cell receptor beta chains follows, all from one sample in a study of T cells in narcolepsy. Data came from immunoSEQ multiplex PCR; TCRdb stores just in-frame clones and leaves some out. Seen here are some 32,000 clones, roughly three quarters observed once, and the top ten hold under 5%. The sample comprised memory (CD45RA-) CD4+ T cells from blood. The origin of the receptors is a human donor in good health. CDR3s include the opening cysteine and the closing phenylalanine or tryptophan. D genes are given only for firm matches. Expanded clones are given a class, and other clones once, few, many or no size at all.

TRBV5-1,.,TRBJ2-7,.,CASSLAEQGLEQYF,TGCGCCAGCAGCTTGGCCGAACAGGGACTCGAGCAGTACTTC
TRBV7-8,TRBD1,TRBJ1-5,.,CASGAGQGADQPQHF,TGTGCCAGCGGAGCTGGACAGGGGGCTGATCAGCCCCAGCATTTT
TRBV29-1,TRBD1,TRBJ1-5,.,CSAGDRGGNQPQHF,TGCAGCGCCGGGGACAGGGGGGGCAATCAGCCCCAGCATTTT
TRBV11-3,.,TRBJ2-1,.,CASSLKLGDNNEQFF,TGTGCCAGCAGCTTAAAATTGGGCGACAACAATGAGCAGTTCTTC
TRBV28,.,TRBJ1-1,.,CASSLSREVRTEAFF,TGTGCCAGCAGTTTATCCCGGGAGGTTAGGACTGAAGCTTTCTTT
TRBV18,.,TRBJ1-1,.,CASSPPIVNTEAFF,TGTGCCAGCTCACCACCGATCGTGAACACTGAAGCTTTCTTT
TRBV7-9,.,TRBJ2-2,.,CASSPRTPTGELFF,TGTGCCAGCAGCCCGAGGACACCCACCGGGGAGCTGTTTTTT
TRBV6-1,.,TRBJ2-1,.,CASSEGATLLNNEQFF,TGTGCCAGCAGTGAAGGGGCCACCCTTTTAAACAATGAGCAGTTCTTC
TRBV5-1,.,TRBJ1-3,.,CASSLGVVGSGNTIYF,TGCGCCAGCAGCTTGGGCGTAGTGGGCTCTGGAAACACCATATATTTT
TRBV10-1,.,TRBJ2-2,.,CASSVSSANTGELFF,TGCGCCAGCAGTGTTTCTAGCGCGAACACCGGGGAGCTGTTTTTT
TRBV10-3,.,TRBJ1-5,once,CAINDNDQPQHF,TGTGCCATCAATGATAATGATCAGCCCCAGCATTTT
TRBV11-2,.,TRBJ2-1,.,CASNQQTGTEQFF,TGTGCCAGCAACCAACAAACGGGGACAGAGCAGTTCTTC
TRBV7-8,TRBD1,TRBJ1-5,once,CASSSDRGGQPQHF,TGTGCCAGCAGCTCCGACAGGGGTGGTCAGCCCCAGCATTTT
TRBV29-1,.,TRBJ2-1,.,CTGMGLFEGWYYNEQFF,TGCACCGGGATGGGGTTGTTTGAGGGATGGTACTACAATGAGCAGTTCTTC
TRBV14,TRBD2,TRBJ2-1,.,CASSQGNSGYNEQFF,TGTGCCAGCAGCCAAGGTAATAGCGGGTACAATGAGCAGTTCTTC
TRBV5-1,.,TRBJ2-7,.,CASRGGGSTYEQYF,TGCGCCAGCAGAGGGGGAGGGAGTACCTACGAGCAGTACTTC
TRBV10-1,.,TRBJ1-1,.,CASRQDLQDTEAFF,TGCGCCAGCAGGCAAGACTTACAAGACACTGAAGCTTTCTTT